Following are 17 T cell receptor beta chains from one sample sequenced in a study of shared clonotypes between healthy human individuals. Produced via immunoSEQ multiplex PCR; TCRdb's table is partial and in-frame only. The profile shows some 2,500,000 clones, over 85% of them singletons. The source material was naive CD4+ T cells from PBMCs. Subset described: CD45RA+ positively selected. The receptor source for this set is a man aged 18 to 30 in good health. Some clones in this sample may be carry-over from other donors' samples.

V gene TRBV19 combines with J gene TRBJ1-4; 11 bases are a match to TRBD1. Trimming cost V 5 bases and J 5 bases; bases outside gene matches: 4. The CDR3 length is 15 residues. Germline CDR1 is LNHDA and CDR2 is SQIVND (reference sequence). The CDR3 reads CASSARDRGNEKLFF. CDR3 DNA sequence: TGTGCCAGTAGTGCCCGGGACAGGGGGAATGAAAAACTGTTTTTT.

Comments on this clone: The same CDR3 can be traced to other DNA sequences in this sample. The CDR3 reads CASSLQGGNQPQHF. In DNA, the CDR3 is TGTGCCAGTAGTCTTCAGGGCGGAAATCAGCCCCAGCATTTT. This chain links TRBV19 with TRBJ1-5; weak D call: TRBD1 (5 bases). Germline CDR1 is LNHDA and CDR2 is SQIVND (reference sequence). CDR3 length: 14 amino acids. V shed 5 bases and J shed 4 bases, with 12 bases lying between them. The variable domain in full, with the rest retrieved from reference TRBV19 and TRBJ1-5, is DGGITQSPKYLFRKEGQNVTLSCEQNLNHDAMYWYRQDPGQGLRLIYYSQIVNDFQKGDIAEGYSVSREKKESFPLTVTSAQKNPTAFYLCASSLQGGNQPQHFGDGTRLSIL.

V usage is TRBV29-1 and J usage is TRBJ2-1, with TRBD2 identical over 15 bases. J gave up 9 bases and V 4 bases, and 19 bases lay outside the gene matches. This CDR3 comprises 19 residues. From germline, CDR1 is SQVTM and CDR2 ANQGSEA. CDR3 amino acids: CSVVPQRTSGRAVLFEQFF. In DNA, the CDR3 is TGCAGCGTTGTTCCCCAGAGGACTAGCGGGAGGGCCGTTTTATTTGAGCAGTTCTTC.

The chain combines TRBV19 with TRBJ2-1; 9 bases match TRBD2. V trimming: 4 bases; J trimming: 8 bases; junction bases outside the gene matches: 12. From germline, CDR1 is LNHDA and CDR2 SQIVND (reference sequence). The CDR3 runs to 16 residues. This CDR3 is CASSTQVAGDRDEQFF. The CDR3, as DNA: TGTGCCAGTAGTACGCAAGTAGCGGGAGACAGAGATGAGCAGTTCTTC.

The gene calls are TRBV6-5 and TRBJ2-2; D gene ambiguous. The germline gives CDR1 MNHEY, CDR2 SVGAGI. The ends were cut back, 7 bases at V and 3 bases at J, with 9 bases in the middle. This CDR3 is built from 13 residues. CDR3 sequence: CASKEGYTGELFF. The CDR3 coding sequence is TGTGCCAGCAAAGAAGGTTACACCGGGGAGCTGTTTTTT.

In this sample, this clone turned up a few times. This sequence joins TRBV5-8 and TRBJ1-2, with D perhaps TRBD1 (6 bases). V was clipped by 5 bases and J by 4 bases, with 9 bases between them. The germline V gene has CDR1 SGHTS and CDR2 YDEGEE. The CDR3 totals 12 residues. The CDR3 loop is CASRGASYGYTF. CDR3 DNA: TGTGCCAGCAGGGGGGCGTCCTATGGCTACACCTTC.

The chain links TRBV6-1 to TRBJ2-3; possibly TRBD1 for D (6 bases). V was clipped by 2 bases and J by 5 bases, with 23 bases between them. This CDR3 contains 18 residues. Germline CDR1 reads MNHNS; CDR2 reads SASEGT. CDR3 nucleotides: TGTGCCAGCAGTGAACCCCTAGGTTGGGGGCCGCGGCAAGATACGCAGTATTTT. It translates to CASSEPLGWGPRQDTQYF.

The chain joins TRBV4-1 to TRBJ2-2; D may match TRBD1 or TRBD2 (5 bases each). There are 18 residues in the CDR3. Trimming pared 4 bases from V and 1 base from J, leaving 19 bases between. The germline gives CDR1 MGHRA, CDR2 YSYEKL. This CDR3 reads CASSPGPGTGKNTGELFF. CDR3 DNA: TGCGCCAGCAGCCCCGGGCCAGGGACGGGAAAGAACACCGGGGAGCTGTTTTTT.

The V and J genes are TRBV2 and TRBJ2-1, with 8 bases aligning to TRBD2. CDR1 and CDR2 (germline): SNHLY, FYNNEI. The CDR3 has 16 residues. With V trimmed by 3 bases and J by 7 bases, 11 bases remained unmatched. The CDR3 here is CASSETPGLDVNEQFF. CDR3 DNA: TGTGCCAGCAGTGAGACCCCGGGACTAGATGTTAATGAGCAGTTCTTC. Drawing the rest from reference TRBV2 and TRBJ2-1, the complete variable domain is EPEVTQTPSHQVTQMGQEVILRCVPISNHLYFYWYRQILGQKVEFLVSFYNNEISEKSEIFDDQFSVERPDGSNFTLKIRSTKLEDSAMYFCASSETPGLDVNEQFFGPGTRLTVL.

The chain couples TRBV7-9 to TRBJ1-1; the D gene is possibly TRBD1 (6 bases). This CDR3 is 14 amino acids long. V lost 7 bases, J lost 1 base, and 13 bases lay in between. Looked up from germline, CDR1 is SEHNR and CDR2 is FQNEAQ (reference sequence). CDR3 DNA sequence: TGTGCCAGCACCCTGGGACACGCGAACACTGAAGCTTTCTTT. This sequence encodes CASTLGHANTEAFF.

This clone was observed a few times. This chain's CDR3 is CASSRDRSETQYF. CDR3 nucleotides: TGTGCCAGTAGTAGGGACAGGTCAGAGACCCAGTACTTC. V gene TRBV19 combines with J gene TRBJ2-5; 8 nucleotides match TRBD1. Germline loops: CDR1 LNHDA, CDR2 SQIVND (reference sequence). The CDR3 contains 13 residues. Unmatched junction bases numbered 2, after V lost 4 bases and J lost 4 bases.

The chain has TRBV6-6 and TRBJ2-5, with TRBD1 matching 10 bases. From germline, CDR1 is MNHNY and CDR2 SVGAGI (reference sequence). This CDR3 spans 16 amino acids. V trimming: 7 bases; J trimming: 5 bases; junction bases outside the gene matches: 13. CDR3 sequence: CASTLWDRGMKETQYF. The CDR3 bases are TGTGCCAGCACCCTGTGGGACAGGGGTATGAAGGAGACCCAGTACTTC.

The rearrangement uses TRBV27 and TRBJ2-3; no firm D call. Trimming pared 1 base from V and 1 base from J, leaving 6 bases between. The CDR3 extends over 14 amino acids. The V gene's germline CDR1 is MNHEY and CDR2 SMNVEV (reference sequence). CDR3 in DNA: TGTGCCAGCAGTTTATATCCGGGCACAGATACGCAGTATTTT. Encoded protein: CASSLYPGTDTQYF.

The chain combines TRBV14 with TRBJ2-7, with 8 bases matching TRBD2. After removal of 0 bases from V and 6 bases from J, the junction contained 1 base not matched to a gene. The CDR3 covers 13 residues. The germline gives CDR1 SGHDN, CDR2 FVKESK. The chain's CDR3 is CASSQDRGGEQYF. The CDR3 coding sequence is TGTGCCAGCAGCCAAGATCGGGGGGGCGAGCAGTACTTC.

V usage is TRBV18 and J usage is TRBJ2-1; tentative D call: TRBD1 (5 bases). The CDR3 spans 17 residues. Germline CDR1 KGHSH, CDR2 LQKENI. V was trimmed by 3 bases and J by 9 bases, leaving 24 bases between them. CDR3 DNA sequence: TGTGCCAGCTCACCCATCCTCTCTTCGAATCAGGGTGGTGAGCAGTTCTTC. Translating gives CASSPILSSNQGGEQFF.

V is TRBV4-3 and J is TRBJ2-6; TRBD1 aligns across 8 bases. J lost 4 bases, V lost 6 bases, and 14 bases had no gene match. CDR3 length: 18 residues. Germline CDR1 is LGHNA and CDR2 is YSLEER. The CDR3 DNA follows: TGCGCCAGCAGTCTCAGGCGGACAGGGTCGACCGGGGCCAACGTCCTGACTTTC. The encoded protein is CASSLRRTGSTGANVLTF.

The V gene is TRBV7-2, the J gene TRBJ1-2; D perhaps matches TRBD1 (6 bases). V shed 5 bases and J shed 5 bases, with 18 bases lying between them. The CDR3 consists of 15 residues. Germline V gives CDR1 SGHTA, CDR2 FQGNSA. The CDR3 region has the DNA TGTGCCAGCAGCCTGCGGGGGCAGGGAGAGTATGGCTACACCTTC. It translates to CASSLRGQGEYGYTF.